These 7 T cell receptor beta chains were sequenced from one sample in a study of blood T cell repertoires in COVID-19 (dated by TCRdb to about 2020). Library preparation used the immunoSEQ multiplex PCR assay. TCRdb took over this immuneACCESS table, retaining in-frame rearrangements with V and J assigned. Such tables are incomplete; in checked studies, under half of the missing clones stem from an unresolved V gene, and the remainder is unexplained. Across this sample there are 200,000 or so clones, with 75% to 90% seen only once. The ten largest clones take up roughly 3% of the sample. Sequencing was carried out using peripheral blood. The receptors derive from a man younger than 45 with COVID-19, enrolled during active disease.

The V gene is TRBV10-3, the J gene TRBJ1-5, with 8 bases that match TRBD1. Germline trimming cut 11 bases from V and 0 bases from J; bases unmatched to any gene: 18. CDR3 length: 18 amino acids. Germline V gene lookup returns CDR1 ENHRY and CDR2 SYGVKD. The CDR3 is CASSNGQGAIGSNQPQHF. The CDR3 DNA sequence: TGTGCCTCTAGTAACGGGCAGGGGGCGATTGGTAGCAATCAGCCCCAGCATTTT.

In this sample, this clone turned up once. The chain is built from TRBV6-2 or TRBV6-3 and TRBJ1-2, with D possibly matching TRBD1 (6 bases). CDR3 length: 13 amino acids. CDR1 and CDR2 (germline): MNHEY, SVGEGT. V was cut by 5 bases and J by 4 bases, with 11 bases left in between. The CDR3 sequence is CASSGQGFYGYTF. CDR3 nucleotide sequence: TGTGCCAGCAGTGGTCAGGGGTTCTATGGCTACACCTTC.

Only one count was recorded for this clone. The chain has TRBV7-3 and TRBJ2-7; the D gene is possibly TRBD1 (6 bases). The germline V gene has CDR1 SGHTA and CDR2 FQGTGA. V was clipped by 5 bases and J by 5 bases, with 13 bases between them. This CDR3 comprises 13 residues. DNA for the CDR3: TGTGCCAGCAGCCTCGCAGGGGCCCACGAGCAGTACTTC. Its protein product is CASSLAGAHEQYF. Full variable domain (missing parts from reference TRBV7-3 and TRBJ2-7): GAGVSQTPSNKVTEKGKYVELRCDPISGHTALYWYRQSLGQGPEFLIYFQGTGAADDSGLPNDRFFAVRPEGSVSTLKIQRTERGDSAVYLCASSLAGAHEQYFGPGTRLTVT.

This chain links TRBV28 with TRBJ1-6, with 8 nucleotides matching TRBD1. The CDR3 runs to 16 residues. The junction had 4 bases not matched to a gene; V was cut back by 6 bases and J by 0 bases. Germline V gene lookup returns CDR1 MDHEN and CDR2 SYDVKM. The CDR3 DNA sequence: TGTGCCAGCAGGGTAGGACAGGGCTCCTATAATTCACCCCTCCACTTT. Residues: CASRVGQGSYNSPLHF.

The chain combines TRBV5-6 with TRBJ1-6; TRBD1 matches at 7 bases. The CDR3 contains 15 residues. Germline assignment: CDR1 SGHDT and CDR2 YYEEEE. V trimming: 3 bases; J trimming: 5 bases; junction bases outside the gene matches: 5. The CDR3 DNA reads TGTGCCAGCAGCTCGCAGACAGGGAATAATTCACCCCTCCACTTT. Encoded protein: CASSSQTGNNSPLHF.

This chain joins TRBV6-2 or TRBV6-3 and TRBJ1-2; 8 nucleotides line up with TRBD1. The CDR3 consists of 14 residues. J gave up 6 bases and V 6 bases, and 9 bases lay outside the gene matches. Germline V CDR1 and CDR2: MNHEY, SVGEGT. The CDR3 region is CASSPPQGANGYTF. The CDR3, as DNA: TGTGCCAGCAGCCCCCCTCAGGGGGCAAATGGCTACACCTTC.

The chain employs TRBV12-3 or TRBV12-4 and TRBJ2-7, with D possibly TRBD1 on 5 matching bases. The V end lost 1 base, the J end lost 6 bases, and 7 bases lay between the germline ends. There are 12 residues in the CDR3. The CDR3 sequence: CASSLGQPEQYF. In nucleotides, the CDR3 is TGTGCCAGCAGTTTAGGACAGCCCGAGCAGTACTTC.